Presented here are 14 T cell receptor beta chains from one specimen sequenced in a study of cytomegalovirus exposure and HLA in healthy donors. This PCR relied on a set of 60 Vbeta primers and 13 Jbeta primers. The method was immunoSEQ multiplex PCR; TCRdb's version includes in-frame clones alone and lacks a portion of them. The table has around 180,000 clones, 70% to 80% seen once. The source material was PBMCs. The receptors come from a woman aged 25 to 39 in good health and CMV-seropositive.

The genes are TRBV4-3 and TRBJ1-1; D is perhaps TRBD1 (5 bases). The ends were cut back, 3 bases at V and 0 bases at J, with 17 bases in the middle. CDR3 length: 17 amino acids. Germline V gene sequence: CDR1 LGHNA, CDR2 YSLEER. CDR3 sequence reads: CASSHIGTLAVNTEAFF. CDR3 bases: TGCGCCAGCAGCCATATAGGGACCCTAGCGGTGAACACTGAAGCTTTCTTT.

The chain recombines TRBV6-5 with TRBJ1-2; no definite D call. Trimming stripped 2 bases from V and 6 bases from J, with 7 bases between. CDR3 length equals 12 residues. Germline values: CDR1 MNHEY, CDR2 SVGAGI. DNA for the CDR3: TGTGCCAGCAGTTACGGCAGGAATGGCTACACCTTC. Translation: CASSYGRNGYTF.

In this sample, this clone turned up once. V and J are TRBV11-2 and TRBJ2-3; 10 bases match TRBD2. Per the germline V gene, CDR1 is SGHAT and CDR2 is FQNNGV. Unmatched junction bases numbered 4, after V lost 3 bases and J lost 1 base. CDR3 size: 16 residues. The CDR3 nucleotides are TGTGCCAGCAGCTTGATAGCGGGAGGTGGCACAGATACGCAGTATTTT. As protein: CASSLIAGGGTDTQYF.

The chain joins TRBV28 to TRBJ1-1, with D hard to call. Trimming cost V 7 bases and J 2 bases, with 17 bases left between them. Germline V CDR1 and CDR2: MDHEN, SYDVKM. The CDR3 has 15 residues. CDR3 bases: TGTGCCAGCAATTCACTAGTGGGAGCAAACACTGAAGCTTTCTTT. Protein: CASNSLVGANTEAFF.

This clone occurred a few times. V gene TRBV25-1 combines with J gene TRBJ2-3; weak D call: TRBD2 (7 bases). The V gene's germline CDR1 is MGHDK and CDR2 SYGVNS. The CDR3 spans 15 residues. Trimming pared 7 bases from V and 4 bases from J, leaving 18 bases between. CDR3 coding DNA: TGTGCCAGCACCTACCCCGGGGGGCTCGCAGATACGCAGTATTTT. Its translation is CASTYPGGLADTQYF. Filled out from reference TRBV25-1 and TRBJ2-3, the complete variable domain reads EADIYQTPRYLVIGTGKKITLECSQTMGHDKMYWYQQDPGMELHLIHYSYGVNSTEKGDLSSESTVSRIRTEHFPLTLESARPSHTSQYLCASTYPGGLADTQYFGPGTRLTVL.

This CDR3 reads CASSSTAVSGANVLTF. The CDR3 DNA reads as TGCGCCAGCAGCTCGACAGCTGTCTCTGGGGCCAACGTCCTGACTTTC. The chain employs TRBV4-1 and TRBJ2-6; a possible D gene is TRBD1 (5 bases). Germline V CDR1 and CDR2: MGHRA, YSYEKL. The CDR3 loop spans 16 amino acids. V was cut by 5 bases and J by 0 bases, with 11 bases left in between.

The chain's CDR3 is CASIGSGQGNEKLFF. The CDR3 DNA sequence: TGTGCCAGCATAGGTAGCGGACAGGGAAATGAAAAACTGTTTTTT. This chain connects TRBV28 to TRBJ1-4; 8 bases map to TRBD1. J was trimmed by 5 bases and V by 7 bases; bases with no gene match: 9. Germline CDR1 MDHEN, CDR2 SYDVKM. This CDR3 has 15 residues.

The genes are TRBV11-2 and TRBJ2-1; 8 bases align to TRBD2. The V gene's germline CDR1 is SGHAT and CDR2 FQNNGV. The CDR3 consists of 15 residues. After removal of 2 bases from V and 5 bases from J, the junction contained 5 bases not matched to a gene. Here the CDR3 reads CASSLNPGGHNEQFF. In nucleotides, the CDR3 is TGTGCCAGCAGCTTAAATCCGGGAGGGCACAATGAGCAGTTCTTC.

The V gene is TRBV19, the J gene TRBJ2-7; D possibly corresponds to TRBD2 (7 bases). Germline assignment: CDR1 LNHDA and CDR2 SQIVND (reference sequence). The length of the CDR3 is 16 residues. Trimming removed 7 bases from V and 5 bases from J, with 24 bases in between. The CDR3 protein is CASTTNGGQGKNEQYF. In DNA form, the CDR3 reads TGTGCCAGTACCACTAACGGGGGGCAGGGAAAGAACGAGCAGTACTTC.

The CDR3 region is CASSPGGPNTEAFF. CDR3 coding DNA: TGTGCCAGCTCACCCGGGGGTCCGAACACTGAAGCTTTCTTT. The genes are TRBV18 and TRBJ1-1; possibly TRBD1 for D (5 bases). Germline values: CDR1 KGHSH, CDR2 LQKENI. This CDR3 region has 14 residues. V lost 3 bases, J lost 1 base, and 9 bases lay in between.

This rearrangement joins TRBV5-1 to TRBJ1-5; the D gene is possibly TRBD1 (5 bases). Looked up from germline, CDR1 is SGHRS and CDR2 is YFSETQ. The CDR3 runs to 15 residues. Trimming left V 0 bases short and J 0 bases short, with 7 bases between. CDR3 amino acids: CASSLGGYSNQPQHF. The CDR3 coding sequence is TGCGCCAGCAGCTTGGGGGGCTATAGCAATCAGCCCCAGCATTTT.

The rearrangement links TRBV5-1 to TRBJ2-1; 8 bases align to TRBD1. The V and J ends lost 7 bases and 2 bases, in that order; junction bases with no gene match: 5. The CDR3 spans 14 residues. Germline-derived CDR1 and CDR2 are SGHRS and YFSETQ. The CDR3 loop is CASDRGLAYNEQFF. Written as DNA, the CDR3 is TGCGCCAGCGACAGGGGACTGGCCTACAATGAGCAGTTCTTC.

This clone was detected only a few times. The V gene is TRBV4-3, the J gene TRBJ2-7; 12 bases align to TRBD2. V was pared by 5 bases and J by 7 bases, with 6 bases of the junction left unmatched. The CDR3 runs 14 residues. CDR1 is LGHNA and CDR2 is YSLEER in the germline V gene. The CDR3 bases are TGCGCCAGCAGCATCCTAGCGGGAGGGAGTGAGCAGTACTTC. It codes for CASSILAGGSEQYF.

V usage is TRBV6-5 and J usage is TRBJ2-1; a possible D gene is TRBD2 (5 bases). The germline V and J ends were trimmed by 2 bases and 0 bases, with 11 bases remaining between them. Germline V gene lookup returns CDR1 MNHEY and CDR2 SVGAGI. The CDR3 runs to 16 residues. DNA of the CDR3: TGTGCCAGCAGTTACCGGCCTAGCAGCTCCTACAATGAGCAGTTCTTC. This codes for CASSYRPSSSYNEQFF.